These T cell receptor beta chains were read from a single sample in a study of T-cell reconstitution after alpha-beta-depleted transplantation in children. One entry per CDR3 protein, called by TCRdb with MiXCR from the PCR reads. The profile shows 400,000 to 500,000 distinct CDR3 sequences, approximately 10% of them singletons. Specimen: PBMCs from the stem cell graft donor, collected from the stem cell graft. These receptors were obtained from a human donor who donated a stem cell graft to a child with acute myeloid leukemia. Each CDR3 is given with its conserved first and last residue. A D gene is named only where the DNA matches it firmly. Size values are once, few and many counts, or a class for expanded clones, and some rows have none.

>TRBJ1-6|.|TRBV10-2|.
CASSRQGSDYNSPLHF
TGCGCCAGCAGCCGGCAGGGTTCCGACTATAATTCACCCCTCCACTTT
>TRBJ2-5|.|TRBV5-4|.
CASRRTSRETQYF
TGTGCCAGCAGACGGACCAGTCGGGAGACCCAGTACTTC
>TRBJ2-1|few|TRBV7-2|TRBD2
CASSAGLAGFNEQFF
TGTGCCAGCAGCGCGGGACTAGCGGGGTTCAATGAGCAGTTCTTC
>TRBJ2-1|few|TRBV5-1|.
CASLRDGGPDNEQFF
TGCGCCAGCTTACGGGACGGAGGACCCGACAATGAGCAGTTCTTC
>TRBJ2-3|many|TRBV12-3/TRBV12-4|.
CASSFGLNTDTQYF
TGTGCCAGCAGTTTTGGACTAAACACAGATACGCAGTATTTT
>TRBJ1-4|few|TRBV5-1|.
CASSWDGVPNEKLFF
TGCGCCAGCAGCTGGGACGGGGTGCCTAATGAAAAACTGTTTTTT
>TRBJ2-5|many|TRBV6-5|.
CASSTGETQYF
TGTGCCAGCAGTACGGGGGAGACCCAGTACTTC
>TRBJ2-1|.|TRBV4-1|TRBD1
CASSQGRDRNEQFF
TGCGCCAGCAGCCAGGGCCGGGACAGAAATGAGCAGTTCTTC
>TRBJ2-4|few|TRBV7-2|.
CASSLGTANIQYF
TGTGCCAGCAGCTTGGGTACAGCAAACATTCAGTACTTC
>TRBJ2-7|.|TRBV7-2|.
CASSFSSGIGYEQYF
TGTGCCAGCAGCTTTAGCTCGGGGATCGGTTACGAGCAGTACTTC
>TRBJ1-2|few|TRBV12-3/TRBV12-4|TRBD1
CASSHRAGSQGNYGYTF
TGTGCCAGCAGTCATCGGGCGGGGTCACAGGGGAACTATGGCTACACCTTC
>TRBJ2-1|few|TRBV5-1|.
CASRYNGQASYNEQFF
TGCGCCAGCAGATATAACGGTCAGGCGTCCTACAATGAGCAGTTCTTC
>TRBJ1-3|few|TRBV11-2|.
CASSRGGVSSGNTIYF
TGTGCCAGCAGTCGGGGCGGGGTGAGCTCTGGAAACACCATATATTTT
>TRBJ2-5|.|TRBV6-1|.
CATSGAVETQYF
TGTGCCACCTCAGGGGCTGTGGAGACCCAGTACTTC
>TRBJ1-2|many|TRBV3-1|.
CASSHGGNYGYTF
TGTGCCAGCAGCCACGGTGGTAACTATGGCTACACCTTC
>TRBJ2-7|many|TRBV7-7|.
CASNPSPHRDYYEQYF
TGTGCTAGCAACCCATCACCCCACAGGGACTACTACGAGCAGTACTTC
>TRBJ2-7|.|TRBV7-8|.
CASSTKRTGSGEQYF
TGTGCCAGCAGCACCAAACGTACAGGGTCGGGCGAGCAGTACTTC
>TRBJ1-1|few|TRBV6-5|.
CASSYSKPVASTEAFF
TGTGCCAGCAGTTACTCGAAACCAGTCGCAAGCACTGAAGCTTTCTTT
>TRBJ2-7|.|TRBV6-5|TRBD2
CASSYSTSGTKEQYF
TGTGCCAGCAGTTACTCGACTAGCGGGACAAAGGAGCAGTACTTC
>TRBJ2-1|.|TRBV7-9|TRBD1
CASQNPGQGNNEQFF
TGTGCCAGCCAGAATCCGGGACAGGGCAACAATGAGCAATTCTTC
>TRBJ2-7|.|TRBV7-6|.
CASSFSTGKSYEQYF
TGTGCCAGCAGCTTCTCTACGGGAAAGAGCTACGAGCAGTACTTC
>TRBJ1-5|few|TRBV12-3/TRBV12-4|TRBD1
CASSPTGAQPQHF
TGTGCCAGCAGTCCAACAGGGGCGCAGCCCCAGCATTTT
>TRBJ2-3|many|TRBV11-2|.
CASSSKYYREGVSDTQYF
TGTGCCAGCAGCTCCAAATACTACAGGGAGGGGGTCTCAGATACGCAGTATTTT
>TRBJ2-7|few|TRBV20-1|.
CSASFGGSNYEQYF
TGCAGTGCTAGTTTCGGAGGGAGTAACTACGAGCAGTACTTC
>TRBJ2-2|.|TRBV12-3/TRBV12-4|TRBD2
CASSFLAGDATGELFF
TGTGCCAGCAGTTTTCTAGCGGGGGACGCCACCGGGGAGCTGTTTTTT
>TRBJ2-3|many|TRBV27|.
CASRGLFGTDTQYF
TGTGCCAGCAGAGGGTTGTTTGGCACAGATACGCAGTATTTT
>TRBJ2-3|.|TRBV11-2|.
CASSPSGLEAQYF
TGTGCCAGCAGCCCTTCGGGGTTAGAGGCGCAGTATTTT
>TRBJ2-3|.|TRBV20-1|.
CSALSTASGADTQYF
TGCAGTGCCCTTTCGACGGCCTCTGGGGCAGATACGCAGTATTTT
>TRBJ2-3|few|TRBV7-2|.
CASSFSAVITDTQYF
TGTGCCAGCAGCTTCTCGGCGGTTATCACAGATACGCAGTATTTT
>TRBJ1-1|.|TRBV18|TRBD1
CASSPGRGLVGTEAFF
TGTGCCAGCTCACCAGGCAGGGGGCTGGTGGGCACTGAAGCTTTCTTT
>TRBJ2-1|few|TRBV12-3/TRBV12-4|.
CASSLGTEQFF
TGTGCCAGCAGTTTGGGGACAGAGCAGTTCTTC
>TRBJ1-2|.|TRBV27|.
CASSLRENYGYTF
TGTGCCAGCAGTTTAAGGGAGAACTATGGCTACACCTTC
>TRBJ2-3|.|TRBV2|TRBD1
CASSRDREDTQYF
TGTGCCAGCAGTCGAGACAGGGAGGATACGCAGTATTTT
>TRBJ1-3|.|TRBV18|.
CASSPSGGSSGNTIYF
TGTGCCAGCTCACCCAGTGGCGGATCCTCTGGAAACACCATATATTTT
>TRBJ2-2|few|TRBV20-1|.
CSANTGTGIPGELFF
TGCAGTGCTAATACCGGAACAGGGATCCCCGGGGAGCTGTTTTTT
>TRBJ1-5|.|TRBV20-1|.
CSANLDKYSNQPQHF
TGCAGTGCTAATCTGGACAAGTATAGCAATCAGCCCCAGCATTTT
>TRBJ2-1|.|TRBV7-3|TRBD2
CASSPPEAGGAMNEQFF
TGTGCCAGCAGCCCACCGGAGGCGGGGGGGGCTATGAATGAGCAGTTCTTC
>TRBJ2-5|many|TRBV6-2/TRBV6-3|.
CASSYDVLETQYF
TGTGCCAGCAGTTATGATGTCCTGGAGACCCAGTACTTC
>TRBJ2-1|few|TRBV5-6|.
CASSLDRDAYNEQFF
TGTGCCAGCAGCTTGGACAGGGATGCCTACAATGAGCAGTTCTTC